This paragraph covers one TCR beta chain sequence. Its cognate antigen is unknown. CDR1 is GTSNPN, CDR2 SVGIG, per germline (reference sequence). The ends were cut back, 1 base at V and 4 bases at J, with 13 bases in the middle. CDR3 size: 15 residues. The sample is drawn from a study of cytomegalovirus exposure and HLA in healthy donors. Study observations and caveats: The study labeled 150 to 200 TCR beta chains cytomegalovirus-associated. Reportedly, cytomegalovirus status was diagnosed with high sensitivity and specificity. In an earlier analysis, in around 590 donors, most V segments appeared productive either ~87% or ~30% of the time.

PCR involved 60 Vbeta and 13 Jbeta primers. Only in-frame clones appear in the TCRdb table, and some are missing; sequencing was by immunoSEQ multiplex PCR. The sample records over 150,000 clones, 79% being singletons. This sequence was found in a man aged 25 to 45 in good health and CMV-seropositive. Material for sequencing was PBMCs. The chain employs TRBV30 and TRBJ1-4; D might be TRBD1 (6 bases). The CDR3 DNA sequence: TGTGCCTGGAGTGCGGACAGAGACATTAATGAAAAACTGTTTTTT. Its protein product is CAWSADRDINEKLFF.